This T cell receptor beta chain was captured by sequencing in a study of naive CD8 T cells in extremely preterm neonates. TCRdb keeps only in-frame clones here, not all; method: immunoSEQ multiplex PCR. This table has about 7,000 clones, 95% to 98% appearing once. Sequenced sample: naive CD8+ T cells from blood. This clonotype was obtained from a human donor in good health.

CDR3 amino acids: CAWRAGTGINEQFF. The CDR3 bases are TGTGCCTGGAGAGCCGGGACAGGGATAAATGAGCAGTTCTTC. J is TRBJ2-1 and V is TRBV30, with 9 nucleotides matching TRBD1. V was clipped by 3 bases and J by 7 bases; unmatched bases: 7. This CDR3 region has 14 residues. CDR1 is GTSNPN, CDR2 SVGIG, per germline (reference sequence). Full variable domain (remainder filled in from reference TRBV30 and TRBJ2-1): SQTIHQWPATLVQPVGSPLSLECTVEGTSNPNLYWYRQAAGRGLQLLFYSVGIGQISSEVPQNLSASRPQDRQFILSSKKLLLSDSGFYLCAWRAGTGINEQFFGPGTRLTVL.